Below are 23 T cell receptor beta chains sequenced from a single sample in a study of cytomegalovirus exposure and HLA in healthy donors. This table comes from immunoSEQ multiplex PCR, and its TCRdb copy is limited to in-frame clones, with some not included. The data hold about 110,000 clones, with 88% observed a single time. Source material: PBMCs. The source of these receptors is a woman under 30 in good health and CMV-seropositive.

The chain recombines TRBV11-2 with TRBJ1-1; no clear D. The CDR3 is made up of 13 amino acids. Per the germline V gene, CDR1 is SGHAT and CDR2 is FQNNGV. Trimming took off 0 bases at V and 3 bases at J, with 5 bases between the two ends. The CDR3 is CASSLDVDTEAFF. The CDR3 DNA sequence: TGTGCCAGCAGCTTAGATGTAGACACTGAAGCTTTCTTT.

The CDR3 loop reads CATSRDTRQYSSGNTIYF. The CDR3, as DNA: TGTGCCACCAGCAGAGATACTCGACAGTACTCCTCTGGAAACACCATATATTTT. This sequence joins TRBV15 and TRBJ1-3; TRBD1 is a possible D gene (5 bases). The CDR3 runs 18 residues. Trimming removed 0 bases from V and 0 bases from J, with 15 bases in between. Germline V CDR1 and CDR2: LNHNV, YYDKDF (reference sequence).

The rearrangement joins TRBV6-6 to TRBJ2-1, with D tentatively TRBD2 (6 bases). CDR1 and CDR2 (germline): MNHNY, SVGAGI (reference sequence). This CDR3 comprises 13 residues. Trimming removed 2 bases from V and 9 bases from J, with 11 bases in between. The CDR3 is CASSYAGSGEQFF. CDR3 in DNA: TGTGCCAGCAGTTACGCGGGGTCGGGTGAGCAGTTCTTC.

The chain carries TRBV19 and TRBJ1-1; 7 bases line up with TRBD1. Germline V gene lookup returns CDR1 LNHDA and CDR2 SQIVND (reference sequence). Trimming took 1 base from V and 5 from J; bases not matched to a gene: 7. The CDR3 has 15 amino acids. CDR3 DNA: TGTGCCAGTAGTATAGGTTCAGGGGGAGGAACTGAAGCTTTCTTT. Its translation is CASSIGSGGGTEAFF.

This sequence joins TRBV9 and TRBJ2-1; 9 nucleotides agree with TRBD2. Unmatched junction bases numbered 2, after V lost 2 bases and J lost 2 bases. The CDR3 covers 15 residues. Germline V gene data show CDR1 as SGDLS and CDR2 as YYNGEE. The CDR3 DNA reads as TGTGCCAGCAGCGTTAGCGGGGGTACCTACAATGAGCAGTTCTTC. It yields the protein CASSVSGGTYNEQFF.

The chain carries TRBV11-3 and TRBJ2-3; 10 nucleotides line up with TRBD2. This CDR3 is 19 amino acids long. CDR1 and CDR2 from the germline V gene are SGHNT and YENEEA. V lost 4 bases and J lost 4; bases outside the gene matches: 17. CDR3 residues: CASSSRVGATSGVPDTQYF. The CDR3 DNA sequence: TGTGCCAGCAGCTCCCGAGTGGGGGCTACTAGCGGGGTGCCAGATACGCAGTATTTT.

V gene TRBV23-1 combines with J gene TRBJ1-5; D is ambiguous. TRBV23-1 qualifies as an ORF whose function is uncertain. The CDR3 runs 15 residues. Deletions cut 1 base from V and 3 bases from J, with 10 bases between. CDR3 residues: CASSQCSRINQPQHF. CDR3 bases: TGCGCCAGCAGTCAATGTTCCAGGATCAATCAGCCCCAGCATTTT.

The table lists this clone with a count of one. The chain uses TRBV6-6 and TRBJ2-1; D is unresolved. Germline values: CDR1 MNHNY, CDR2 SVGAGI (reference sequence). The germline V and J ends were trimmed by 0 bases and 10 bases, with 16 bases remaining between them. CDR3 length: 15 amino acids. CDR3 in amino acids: CASSYSSQASREQFF. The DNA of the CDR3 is TGTGCCAGCAGTTACTCGAGTCAGGCATCACGGGAGCAGTTCTTC.

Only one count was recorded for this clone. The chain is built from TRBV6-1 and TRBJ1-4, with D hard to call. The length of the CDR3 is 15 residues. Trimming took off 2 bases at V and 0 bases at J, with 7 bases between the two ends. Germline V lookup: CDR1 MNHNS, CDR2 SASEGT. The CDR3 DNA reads TGTGCCAGCAGTGAAACGGAGGCAACTAATGAAAAACTGTTTTTT. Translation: CASSETEATNEKLFF.

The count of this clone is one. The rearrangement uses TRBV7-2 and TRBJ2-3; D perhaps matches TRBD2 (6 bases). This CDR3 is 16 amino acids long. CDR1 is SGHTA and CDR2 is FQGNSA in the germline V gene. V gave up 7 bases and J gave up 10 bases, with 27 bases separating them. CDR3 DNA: TGTGCCAGCAACACGGTGACTCCTGCCGCGGGGATTTCGCAGTATTTT. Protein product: CASNTVTPAAGISQYF.

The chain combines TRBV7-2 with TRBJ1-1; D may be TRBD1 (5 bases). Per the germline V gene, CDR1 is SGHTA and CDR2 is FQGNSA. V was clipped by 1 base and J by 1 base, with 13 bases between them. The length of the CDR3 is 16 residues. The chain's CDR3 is CASSLGSGGGNTEAFF. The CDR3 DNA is TGTGCCAGCAGCTTAGGCAGCGGGGGAGGGAACACTGAAGCTTTCTTT.

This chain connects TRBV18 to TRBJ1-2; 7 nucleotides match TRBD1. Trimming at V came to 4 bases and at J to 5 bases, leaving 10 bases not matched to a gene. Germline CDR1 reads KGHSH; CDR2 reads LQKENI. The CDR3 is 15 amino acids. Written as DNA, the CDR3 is TGTGCCAGCTCACGGGCAGGGGGTCCAGTTTATGGCTACACCTTC. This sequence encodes CASSRAGGPVYGYTF. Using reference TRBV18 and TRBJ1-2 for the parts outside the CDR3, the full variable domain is NAGVMQNPRHLVRRRGQEARLRCSPMKGHSHVYWYRQLPEEGLKFMVYLQKENIIDESGMPKERFSAEFPKEGPSILRIQQVVRGDSAAYFCASSRAGGPVYGYTFGSGTRLTVV.

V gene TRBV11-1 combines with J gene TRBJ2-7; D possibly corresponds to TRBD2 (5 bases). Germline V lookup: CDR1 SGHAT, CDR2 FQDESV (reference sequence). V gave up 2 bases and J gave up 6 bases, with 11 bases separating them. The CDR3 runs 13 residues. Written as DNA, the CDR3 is TGTGCCAGCAGCTTAAAGGCTGGAGGCGAGCAGTACTTC. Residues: CASSLKAGGEQYF.

The CDR3 bases are TGTGCCAGCTCCCAGACTCCGGGACAGGGGGGATCACCCCTCCACTTT. Protein product: CASSQTPGQGGSPLHF. The V and J genes are TRBV18 and TRBJ1-6, with TRBD1 matching 11 bases. Trimming removed 6 bases from V and 10 bases from J; junction bases left unmatched: 11. Germline V lookup: CDR1 KGHSH, CDR2 LQKENI. The CDR3 length is 16 residues.

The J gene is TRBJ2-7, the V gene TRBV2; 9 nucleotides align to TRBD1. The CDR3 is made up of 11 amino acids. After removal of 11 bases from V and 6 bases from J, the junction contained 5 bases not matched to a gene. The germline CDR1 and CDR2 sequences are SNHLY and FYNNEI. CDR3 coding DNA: TGTGCCGAGCAGGACAGGGGCGAGCAGTACGTC. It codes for CAEQDRGEQYV.

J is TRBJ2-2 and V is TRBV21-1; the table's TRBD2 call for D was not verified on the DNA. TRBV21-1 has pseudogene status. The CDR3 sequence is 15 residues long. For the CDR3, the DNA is TGTGCCAGCAGCAAAGGGCTAGCGGGGAAGGGGGAGCTGTTTTTT. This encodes CASSKGLAGKGELFF.

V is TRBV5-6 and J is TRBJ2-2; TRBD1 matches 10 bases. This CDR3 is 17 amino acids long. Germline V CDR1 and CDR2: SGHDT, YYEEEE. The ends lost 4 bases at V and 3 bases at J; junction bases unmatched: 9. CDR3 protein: CASSIAGQGFYTGELFF. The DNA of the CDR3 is TGTGCCAGCAGCATCGCGGGACAGGGGTTCTACACCGGGGAGCTGTTTTTT.

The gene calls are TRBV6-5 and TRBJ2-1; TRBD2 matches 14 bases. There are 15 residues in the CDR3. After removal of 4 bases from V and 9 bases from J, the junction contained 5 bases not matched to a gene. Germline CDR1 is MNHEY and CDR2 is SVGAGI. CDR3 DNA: TGTGCCAGCAGTTCGGGACTAGCGGGGGTCAGTGAGCAGTTCTTC. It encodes CASSSGLAGVSEQFF.

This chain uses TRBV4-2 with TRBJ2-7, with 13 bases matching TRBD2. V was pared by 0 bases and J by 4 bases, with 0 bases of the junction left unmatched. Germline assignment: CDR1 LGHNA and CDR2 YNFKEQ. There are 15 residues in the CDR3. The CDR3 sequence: CASSQEGLAGYEQYF. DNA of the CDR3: TGTGCCAGCAGCCAAGAGGGACTAGCGGGGTACGAGCAGTACTTC.

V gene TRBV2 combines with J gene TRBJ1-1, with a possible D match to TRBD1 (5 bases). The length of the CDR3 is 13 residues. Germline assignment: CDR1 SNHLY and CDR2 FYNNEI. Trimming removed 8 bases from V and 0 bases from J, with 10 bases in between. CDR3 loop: CASGQGMNTEAFF. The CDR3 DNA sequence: TGTGCCAGCGGTCAGGGCATGAACACTGAAGCTTTCTTT.

CDR3 region: CASSAGLGNQPQHF. DNA of the CDR3: TGTGCCAGCAGTGCCGGTTTGGGCAATCAGCCCCAGCATTTT. This chain joins TRBV2 and TRBJ1-5; D ambiguous. Germline CDR1 reads SNHLY; CDR2 reads FYNNEI. There are 14 residues in the CDR3. V dropped 4 bases and J dropped 2 bases, with 9 bases sitting between them. Full variable domain (outside the CDR3, taken from reference TRBV2 and TRBJ1-5): EPEVTQTPSHQVTQMGQEVILRCVPISNHLYFYWYRQILGQKVEFLVSFYNNEISEKSEIFDDQFSVERPDGSNFTLKIRSTKLEDSAMYFCASSAGLGNQPQHFGDGTRLSIL.

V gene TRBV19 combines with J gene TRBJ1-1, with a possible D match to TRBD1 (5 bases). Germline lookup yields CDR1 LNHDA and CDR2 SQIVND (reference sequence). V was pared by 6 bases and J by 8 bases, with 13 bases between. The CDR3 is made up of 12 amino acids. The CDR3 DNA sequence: TGTGCCAGTAGCAGAAGGGGTGGGGAAGCTTTCTTT. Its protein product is CASSRRGGEAFF. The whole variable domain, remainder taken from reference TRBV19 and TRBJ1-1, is DGGITQSPKYLFRKEGQNVTLSCEQNLNHDAMYWYRQDPGQGLRLIYYSQIVNDFQKGDIAEGYSVSREKKESFPLTVTSAQKNPTAFYLCASSRRGGEAFFGQGTRLTVV.

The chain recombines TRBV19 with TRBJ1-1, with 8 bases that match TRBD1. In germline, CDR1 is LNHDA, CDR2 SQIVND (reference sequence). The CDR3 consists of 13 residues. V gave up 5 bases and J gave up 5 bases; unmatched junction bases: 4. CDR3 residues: CASSATGVTEAFF. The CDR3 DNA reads TGTGCCAGTAGTGCGACAGGGGTTACTGAAGCTTTCTTT.